This TCR beta chain was recorded in a study of identical twins. Germline trimming cut 7 bases from V and 1 base from J; bases unmatched to any gene: 6. The CDR3 spans 13 residues. Germline-derived CDR1 and CDR2 are SQVTM and ANQGSEA. This clonotype was found many times. Its antigen is unknown. From the 5' RACE reads, TCRdb called clonotypes with MiXCR, one entry per CDR3 protein. The sample holds around 650,000 distinct CDR3 sequences, about 7% seen once. Findings and limits, study-wide: Insertions were fewer in abundant cord blood beta clonotypes, whereas memory repertoires showed none of this pattern.

Everyone who donated was a healthy Caucasian. A further study also used this sample, focusing on yellow fever vaccine responses in identical twins.

The specimen sequenced was PBMCs. This receptor was identified in a woman aged 18-30 years in good health. The rearrangement joins TRBV29-1 to TRBJ2-5, with TRBD1 identical over 7 bases. The DNA for the CDR3 is TGCAGCGCCTTCGGACAGGCCCAAGAGACCCAGTACTTC. Translated: CSAFGQAQETQYF.